This T cell receptor beta chain was sequenced for a study of CD8 T cells in ankylosing spondylitis. Broader study findings: In synovial fluid and blood from reactive arthritis, some motif variants were previously reported.

This clonotype was seen more than once but under ten times. The target antigen is unknown. TCRdb re-called the 5' RACE reads with MiXCR, one entry per CDR3 protein. This table has about 130,000 distinct CDR3 sequences, roughly 13% appearing once. CDR3 length: 15 amino acids. Trimming removed 2 bases from V and 5 bases from J, with 16 bases in between. From germline, CDR1 is ENHRY and CDR2 SYGVKD. The sample taken for sequencing was blood, either unsorted or a sorted T cell fraction (not recorded which). This TCR was sampled from a female donor with ankylosing spondylitis or in good health (not recorded which). The chain joins TRBV10-3 to TRBJ2-7; D remains ambiguous. CDR3 DNA sequence: TGTGCCATCAGTGAGCCGGGTCTGGCGGTCCACGAGCAGTACTTC. The encoded protein is CAISEPGLAVHEQYF.